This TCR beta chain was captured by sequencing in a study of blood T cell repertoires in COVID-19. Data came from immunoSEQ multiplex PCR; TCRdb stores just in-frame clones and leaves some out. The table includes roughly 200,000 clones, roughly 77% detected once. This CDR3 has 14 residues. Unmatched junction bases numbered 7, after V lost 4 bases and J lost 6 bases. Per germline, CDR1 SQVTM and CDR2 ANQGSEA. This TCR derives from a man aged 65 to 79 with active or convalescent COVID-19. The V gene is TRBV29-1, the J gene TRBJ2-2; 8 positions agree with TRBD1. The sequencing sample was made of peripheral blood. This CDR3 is CSVGKQGVPGELFF. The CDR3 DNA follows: TGCAGCGTTGGGAAACAGGGGGTTCCCGGGGAGCTGTTTTTT.